The 25 T cell receptor beta chains below come from one sample, sequenced in a study of CD8 T cells in Susac syndrome. The authors reverse transcribed about 0.5 to 1 ug RNA with random hexamers. One entry per CDR3 protein, called by TCRdb with MiXCR from the immunoSEQ multiplex PCR reads. The table has tens of thousands of distinct CDR3 sequences, around 92% seen once. The sample consisted of CD8+ T cells from PBMCs. The receptors derive from a human donor in good health.

The rearrangement joins TRBV29-1 to TRBJ1-2, with TRBD1 matching over 9 bases. Unmatched junction bases numbered 9, after V lost 2 bases and J lost 2 bases. The CDR3 spans 16 residues. The germline V gene has CDR1 SQVTM and CDR2 ANQGSEA. The CDR3 DNA follows: TGCAGCGTTGAAACGGGGCCGGGACAGGGCAACTATGGCTACACCTTC. Its translation: CSVETGPGQGNYGYTF. Filled out from reference TRBV29-1 and TRBJ1-2, the complete variable domain reads SAVISQKPSRDICQRGTSLTIQCQVDSQVTMMFWYRQQPGQSLTLIATANQGSEATYESGFVIDKFPISRPNLTFSTLTVSNMSPEDSSIYLCSVETGPGQGNYGYTFGSGTRLTVV.

This chain connects TRBV27 to TRBJ2-7; D is undetermined. The germline V gene has CDR1 MNHEY and CDR2 SMNVEV (reference sequence). V was clipped by 3 bases and J by 3 bases, with 9 bases between them. CDR3 size: 13 residues. The chain's CDR3 is CASSFSQSYEQYF. CDR3 DNA: TGTGCCAGCAGTTTCTCGCAGAGCTACGAGCAGTACTTC.

The chain couples TRBV27 to TRBJ2-2; D gene uncertain. This CDR3 has 13 residues. The ends were cut back, 2 bases at V and 7 bases at J, with 8 bases in the middle. Germline V gene sequence: CDR1 MNHEY, CDR2 SMNVEV (reference sequence). This CDR3 reads CASSLGGGGELFF. The CDR3 bases are TGTGCCAGCAGTTTAGGTGGCGGCGGGGAGCTGTTTTTT.

The chain recombines TRBV29-1 with TRBJ1-4, with 8 nucleotides matching TRBD1. Germline values: CDR1 SQVTM, CDR2 ANQGSEA. The junction had 9 bases not matched to a gene; V was cut back by 7 bases and J by 5 bases. This CDR3 contains 14 residues. The CDR3 loop is CSARTWDRNEKLFF. The CDR3 region has the DNA TGCAGCGCCCGCACGTGGGACAGGAATGAAAAACTGTTTTTT.

V and J are TRBV27 and TRBJ2-3, with D perhaps matching TRBD1 or TRBD2 (6 bases each). The germline V and J ends were trimmed by 1 base and 4 bases, with 12 bases remaining between them. The CDR3 has 15 residues. Per germline, CDR1 MNHEY and CDR2 SMNVEV (reference sequence). The CDR3 DNA reads as TGTGCCAGCAGTTTATTCCGGGGGCGATCAGATACGCAGTATTTT. Translation: CASSLFRGRSDTQYF.

The CDR3 nucleotides are TGTGCCAGCAGTTTCTCCACGTACAGGGGGACCAACACCGGGGAGCTGTTTTTT. Its translation is CASSFSTYRGTNTGELFF. The V and J genes are TRBV27 and TRBJ2-2; the match to TRBD1 covers 8 bases. CDR1 MNHEY and CDR2 SMNVEV come from the germline V gene (reference sequence). After removal of 3 bases from V and 2 bases from J, the junction contained 11 bases not matched to a gene. The CDR3 contains 18 residues.

The chain's CDR3 is CASSLNRGFGADTQYF. CDR3 sequence (DNA): TGTGCCAGCAGTTTAAATCGGGGTTTTGGGGCAGATACGCAGTATTTT. The chain uses TRBV27 and TRBJ2-3; possible D gene TRBD2, 5 bases. The CDR3 has 16 amino acids. From germline, CDR1 is MNHEY and CDR2 SMNVEV (reference sequence). Trimming left V 2 bases short and J 4 bases short, with 16 bases between.

The J gene is TRBJ2-1, the V gene TRBV14; possible D gene TRBD1, 5 bases. The germline V gene has CDR1 SGHDN and CDR2 FVKESK. There are 15 residues in the CDR3. The ends were cut back, 2 bases at V and 2 bases at J, with 10 bases in the middle. CDR3 nucleotide sequence: TGTGCCAGCAGCCAACTTGACAGTGCCTACAATGAGCAGTTCTTC. Translation: CASSQLDSAYNEQFF.

This clonotype came up once. Written as DNA, the CDR3 is TGTGCCGGGGGGGAGCTCAACACCGGGGAGCTGTTTTTT. This translates into CAGGELNTGELFF. The gene calls are TRBV7-9 and TRBJ2-2; 7 positions agree with TRBD2. Germline lookup yields CDR1 SEHNR and CDR2 FQNEAQ (reference sequence). The CDR3 sequence is 13 residues long. V lost 11 bases and J lost 2; bases outside the gene matches: 5.

The chain joins TRBV6-2 or TRBV6-3 to TRBJ1-2, with 8 bases that match TRBD1. Trimming took 6 bases from V and 2 from J; bases not matched to a gene: 8. The CDR3 sequence is 15 residues long. Per the germline V gene, CDR1 is MNHEY and CDR2 is SVGEGT. This CDR3 reads CASSPPGQVNYGYTF. CDR3 in DNA: TGTGCCAGCAGCCCCCCGGGACAGGTCAACTATGGCTACACCTTC.

This sequence joins TRBV23-1 and TRBJ1-4; D remains ambiguous. TRBV23-1 is treated as an ORF (open reading frame) with a function not yet certain. The CDR3 length is 17 residues. V lost 0 bases and J 0 bases, leaving 11 bases between the germline ends. CDR3 loop: CASSQSGRAATNEKLFF. The CDR3 DNA reads TGCGCCAGCAGTCAATCTGGACGGGCAGCAACTAATGAAAAACTGTTTTTT.

The rearrangement links TRBV4-1 to TRBJ2-7, with TRBD2 as a possible D gene (5 bases). Per the germline V gene, CDR1 is MGHRA and CDR2 is YSYEKL. V was clipped by 5 bases and J by 2 bases, with 13 bases between them. The CDR3 spans 14 residues. The CDR3 reads CASSFAGSTYEQYF. For the CDR3, the DNA is TGCGCCAGCAGCTTCGCGGGCTCCACCTACGAGCAGTACTTC.

A single count supports this clonotype. The chain joins TRBV4-1 to TRBJ2-2; 9 nucleotides match TRBD1. This CDR3 has 18 amino acids. V was clipped by 7 bases and J by 5 bases; unmatched bases: 17. CDR1 is MGHRA, CDR2 YSYEKL, per germline. CDR3 in amino acids: CASTSLGEGQGGTGELFF. CDR3 nucleotide sequence: TGCGCCAGCACCTCGCTTGGGGAGGGACAGGGAGGGACCGGGGAGCTGTTTTTT.

The chain links TRBV29-1 to TRBJ2-7; 11 bases fit TRBD2. CDR3 length: 15 amino acids. After removal of 4 bases from V and 4 bases from J, the junction contained 9 bases not matched to a gene. Germline CDR1 SQVTM, CDR2 ANQGSEA. CDR3 region: CSVVRTSGREYEQYF. Here the CDR3 DNA reads TGCAGCGTTGTAAGAACTAGCGGGAGAGAATACGAGCAGTACTTC.

The genes are TRBV11-2 and TRBJ2-7, with D tentatively TRBD1 (6 bases). Between the trimmed V and J ends, which lost 2 bases and 5 bases, there was a span of 16 bases. Germline V gene sequence: CDR1 SGHAT, CDR2 FQNNGV. There are 15 residues in the CDR3. Written as DNA, the CDR3 is TGTGCCAGCAGCTTAAGGGCAACAGGGAACCACGAGCAGTACTTC. This codes for CASSLRATGNHEQYF.

The gene calls are TRBV6-5 and TRBJ1-1; the D gene is possibly TRBD1 (6 bases). The CDR3 contains 15 residues. CDR1 and CDR2 from the germline V gene are MNHEY and SVGAGI. The V end was cut by 3 bases, the J end by 1 base, with 12 bases between. The CDR3 bases are TGTGCCAGCAGTTATGGGGGGGCGCCGAACACTGAAGCTTTCTTT. Residues: CASSYGGAPNTEAFF.

The chain joins TRBV2 to TRBJ2-1; 9 bases are a match to TRBD1. In germline, CDR1 is SNHLY, CDR2 FYNNEI. This CDR3 is built from 17 residues. After removal of 7 bases from V and 3 bases from J, the junction contained 13 bases not matched to a gene. The CDR3 here is CASTFNPGTGIYNEQFF. The DNA for the CDR3 is TGTGCCAGCACCTTTAACCCCGGGACAGGGATCTACAATGAGCAGTTCTTC.

The chain employs TRBV9 and TRBJ2-1; the match to TRBD2 covers 10 bases. CDR3 size: 15 residues. Germline V gene data show CDR1 as SGDLS and CDR2 as YYNGEE. Losses at the gene ends were 2 bases for V and 7 bases for J; bases not matched to a gene: 6. This CDR3 is CASSVSGRDGNEQFF. CDR3 bases: TGTGCCAGCAGCGTGAGCGGGAGGGATGGGAATGAGCAGTTCTTC. The full variable domain, its missing parts supplied by reference TRBV9 and TRBJ2-1, is DSGVTQTPKHLITATGQRVTLRCSPRSGDLSVYWYQQSLDQGLQFLIQYYNGEERAKGNILERFSAQQFPDLHSELNLSSLELGDSALYFCASSVSGRDGNEQFFGPGTRLTVL.

The chain couples TRBV7-9 to TRBJ2-7, with 10 bases fitting TRBD2. In germline, CDR1 is SEHNR, CDR2 FQNEAQ (reference sequence). V lost 5 bases to trimming and J lost 5 bases; unmatched junction nucleotides: 15. There are 17 residues in the CDR3. The CDR3 loop is CASSAPGGAGLANEQYF. CDR3 DNA sequence: TGTGCCAGCAGCGCCCCAGGGGGGGCGGGACTAGCGAACGAGCAGTACTTC.

This sequence joins TRBV19 and TRBJ2-7; the match to TRBD1 covers 8 bases. CDR3 length: 15 amino acids. From germline, CDR1 is LNHDA and CDR2 SQIVND (reference sequence). The V gene end was trimmed by 5 bases and the J gene end by 10 bases; junction bases not matched to a gene: 16. DNA for the CDR3: TGTGCCAGTAGTCCTCAAGCCGGGACAGGCCCCTTTCAGTACTTC. Encoded protein: CASSPQAGTGPFQYF.

V gene TRBV21-1 combines with J gene TRBJ1-6; no check of the table's D call, TRBD1, against the DNA was made. TRBV21-1 corresponds to a pseudogene. This CDR3 contains 17 residues. CDR3 nucleotides: TGTGCCAGCAGCATTCGACAGGGACCGATTAGGGATTCACCCCTCCACTTT. Translation gives CASSIRQGPIRDSPLHF.

CDR3 loop: CASSLGGRSYEQYF. DNA of the CDR3: TGTGCCAGCAGCTTAGGCGGGAGATCCTACGAGCAGTACTTC. This chain uses TRBV7-2 with TRBJ2-7, with 7 bases aligning to TRBD2. This CDR3 is 14 amino acids long. Germline V gene sequence: CDR1 SGHTA, CDR2 FQGNSA. The V and J ends lost 1 base and 1 base, in that order; junction bases with no gene match: 1.

V gene TRBV6-2 or TRBV6-3 combines with J gene TRBJ2-5, with 12 bases matching TRBD1. After removal of 2 bases from V and 5 bases from J, the junction contained 3 bases not matched to a gene. The CDR3 has 15 amino acids. Germline-derived CDR1 and CDR2 are MNHEY and SVGEGT. CDR3 in amino acids: CASSYGTGGAETQYF. The CDR3 nucleotides are TGTGCCAGCAGTTACGGGACAGGGGGCGCGGAGACCCAGTACTTC.

The rearrangement links TRBV19 to TRBJ2-1; the D call may be TRBD1 or TRBD2 (5 bases each). Per the germline V gene, CDR1 is LNHDA and CDR2 is SQIVND (reference sequence). Trimming cost V 3 bases and J 14 bases, with 17 bases left between them. This CDR3 region has 13 residues. This CDR3 reads CASSISPGTFEFF. Written as DNA, the CDR3 is TGTGCCAGTAGTATCTCCCCGGGGACCTTTGAGTTCTTC.

The chain uses TRBV19 and TRBJ2-1; D remains unclear. V shed 11 bases and J shed 10 bases, with 21 bases lying between them. The CDR3 is 13 amino acids. Germline V gene lookup returns CDR1 LNHDA and CDR2 SQIVND (reference sequence). CDR3 DNA sequence: TGTGCCGCATCCCGGGCCCCCCTGCGGGAGCAGTTCTTC. This translates into CAASRAPLREQFF. The variable domain in full, with the rest retrieved from reference TRBV19 and TRBJ2-1, is DGGITQSPKYLFRKEGQNVTLSCEQNLNHDAMYWYRQDPGQGLRLIYYSQIVNDFQKGDIAEGYSVSREKKESFPLTVTSAQKNPTAFYLCAASRAPLREQFFGPGTRLTVL.